The next 3 T cell receptor beta chains were all read from a single sample in a study of beta chain features in type 1 diabetes. As every portion of the isolated RNA was reverse transcribed, the sequencing read expressed TCRB transcripts. The table came from immunoSEQ multiplex PCR; TCRdb's copy has only in-frame clones and leaves some out. The profile shows some 140,000 clones, 9.2% of them singletons. The sample comprised central memory CD4+ T cells from blood. These receptors originate from a man in his late teens or twenties in good health.

This clone was detected only a few times. This chain connects TRBV5-1 to TRBJ2-1; maybe TRBD2 (6 bases). Trimming pared 0 bases from V and 7 bases from J, leaving 11 bases between. CDR3 length equals 14 residues. Germline V gives CDR1 SGHRS, CDR2 YFSETQ. The CDR3: CASSLVEGWNEQFF. The CDR3 DNA reads TGCGCCAGCAGCTTGGTGGAGGGATGGAATGAGCAGTTCTTC.

The chain links TRBV27 to TRBJ2-1, with 12 bases that match TRBD2. Germline values: CDR1 MNHEY, CDR2 SMNVEV (reference sequence). CDR3 length: 15 residues. The ends lost 4 bases at V and 2 bases at J; junction bases unmatched: 0. The CDR3 sequence is CASSWTSGTYNEQFF. The CDR3 bases are TGTGCCAGCAGTTGGACTAGCGGGACCTACAATGAGCAGTTCTTC.

V gene TRBV18 combines with J gene TRBJ2-5, with 12 bases lining up with TRBD1. This CDR3 contains 15 residues. Trimming took 2 bases from V and 5 from J; bases not matched to a gene: 3. Germline CDR1 is KGHSH and CDR2 is LQKENI. This chain's CDR3 is CASSPGTGGMETQYF. The DNA for the CDR3 is TGTGCCAGCTCACCAGGGACAGGGGGCATGGAGACCCAGTACTTC.